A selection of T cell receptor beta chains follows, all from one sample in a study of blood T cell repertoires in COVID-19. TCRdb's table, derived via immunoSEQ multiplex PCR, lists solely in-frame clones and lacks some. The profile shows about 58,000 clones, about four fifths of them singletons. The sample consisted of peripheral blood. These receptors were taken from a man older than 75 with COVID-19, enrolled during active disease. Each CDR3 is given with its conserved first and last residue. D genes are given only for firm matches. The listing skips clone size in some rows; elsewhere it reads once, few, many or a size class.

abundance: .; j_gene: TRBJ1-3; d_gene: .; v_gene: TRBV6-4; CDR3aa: CASSDPEGAGNTIYF; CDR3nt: TGTGCCAGCAGTGACCCAGAGGGCGCTGGAAACACCATATATTTT
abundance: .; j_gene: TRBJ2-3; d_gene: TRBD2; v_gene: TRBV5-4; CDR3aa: CASSFGGRASTDTQYF; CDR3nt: TGTGCCAGCAGCTTCGGTGGGAGGGCCTCAACAGATACGCAGTATTTT
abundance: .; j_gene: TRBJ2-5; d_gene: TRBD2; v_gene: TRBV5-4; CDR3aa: CASSLVAGASETQYF; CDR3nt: TGTGCCAGCAGCTTGGTAGCGGGAGCGTCGGAGACCCAGTACTTC
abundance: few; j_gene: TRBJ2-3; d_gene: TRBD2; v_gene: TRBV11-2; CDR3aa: CASSLGVAGGSSTDTQYF; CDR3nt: TGTGCCAGCAGCCTCGGGGTAGCGGGGGGGTCTAGCACAGATACGCAGTATTTT
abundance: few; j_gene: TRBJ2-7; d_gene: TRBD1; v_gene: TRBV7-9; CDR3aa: CASSLGDRIWQYF; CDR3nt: TGTGCCAGCAGCTTAGGGGACAGGATATGGCAGTACTTC
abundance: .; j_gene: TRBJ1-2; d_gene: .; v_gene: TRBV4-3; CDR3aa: CASSQDRGGVNDGYTF; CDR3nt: TGCGCCAGCAGCCAAGATAGGGGGGGAGTCAACGATGGCTACACCTTC
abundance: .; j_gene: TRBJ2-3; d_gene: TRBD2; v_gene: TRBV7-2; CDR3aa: CASSRASGGWAGDTQYF; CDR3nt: TGTGCCAGCAGCCGTGCTAGCGGGGGATGGGCGGGAGATACGCAGTATTTT
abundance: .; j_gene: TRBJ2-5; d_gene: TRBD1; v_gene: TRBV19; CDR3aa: CASSRRGGGETQYF; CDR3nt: TGTGCCAGTAGCCGGAGAGGGGGCGGAGAGACCCAGTACTTC
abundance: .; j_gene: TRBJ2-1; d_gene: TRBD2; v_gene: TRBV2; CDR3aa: CASRERESYNEQFF; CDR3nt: TGTGCCAGCAGGGAGCGGGAGTCCTACAATGAGCAGTTCTTC
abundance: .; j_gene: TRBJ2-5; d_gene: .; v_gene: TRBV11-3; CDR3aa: CASSLGGPETQYF; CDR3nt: TGTGCCAGCAGCTTAGGGGGCCCAGAGACCCAGTACTTC
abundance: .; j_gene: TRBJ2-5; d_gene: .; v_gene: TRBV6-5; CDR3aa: CASTRAGNQETQYF; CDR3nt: TGTGCCAGCACGAGGGCAGGTAACCAAGAGACCCAGTACTTC
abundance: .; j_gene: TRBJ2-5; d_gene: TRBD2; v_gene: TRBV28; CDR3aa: CASSPYRGGQETQYF; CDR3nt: TGTGCCAGCAGTCCCTACCGCGGGGGACAAGAGACCCAGTACTTC
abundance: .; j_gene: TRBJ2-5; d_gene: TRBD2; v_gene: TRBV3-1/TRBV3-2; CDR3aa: CASSQDGTVAGGPRQETQYF; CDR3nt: TGTGCCAGCAGCCAAGATGGGACGGTAGCGGGGGGGCCCCGCCAAGAGACCCAGTACTTC
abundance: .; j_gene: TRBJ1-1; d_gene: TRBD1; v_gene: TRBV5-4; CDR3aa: CASSPDRPTEAFF; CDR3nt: TGTGCCAGCAGCCCGGACAGGCCCACTGAAGCTTTCTTT
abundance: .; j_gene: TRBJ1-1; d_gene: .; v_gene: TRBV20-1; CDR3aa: CSAPTDTEAFF; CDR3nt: TGCAGTGCACCGACAGACACTGAAGCTTTCTTT
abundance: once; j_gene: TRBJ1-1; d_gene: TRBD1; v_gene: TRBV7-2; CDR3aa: CASSLQGASTEAFF; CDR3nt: TGTGCCAGCAGCCTACAGGGGGCGAGCACTGAAGCTTTCTTT
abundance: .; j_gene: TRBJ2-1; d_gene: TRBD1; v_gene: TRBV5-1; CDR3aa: CASSDLPGQGSREQFF; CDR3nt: TGCGCCAGCAGTGATCTACCGGGACAGGGCTCTCGTGAGCAGTTCTTC
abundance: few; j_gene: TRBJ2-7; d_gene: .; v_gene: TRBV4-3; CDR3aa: CASSQGASTSYEQYF; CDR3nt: TGCGCCAGCAGCCAAGGGGCTAGCACCTCCTACGAGCAGTACTTC
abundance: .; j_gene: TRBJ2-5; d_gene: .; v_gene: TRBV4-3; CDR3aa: CASSQVVGAAQETQYF; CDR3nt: TGCGCCAGCAGCCAAGTGGTTGGAGCGGCCCAAGAGACCCAGTACTTC
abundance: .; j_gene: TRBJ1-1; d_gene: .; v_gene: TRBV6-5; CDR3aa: CASSLTDMNTEAFF; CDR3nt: TGTGCCAGCAGTTTGACAGACATGAACACTGAAGCTTTCTTT
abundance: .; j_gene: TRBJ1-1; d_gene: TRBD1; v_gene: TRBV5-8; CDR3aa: CASSPVGQINTEAFF; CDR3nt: TGTGCCAGCAGCCCCGTGGGACAGATTAACACTGAAGCTTTCTTT
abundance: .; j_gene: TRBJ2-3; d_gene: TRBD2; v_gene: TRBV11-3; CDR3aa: CASSPGGGTRPDTQYF; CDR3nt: TGTGCCAGCAGTCCGGGAGGGGGGACCCGCCCAGATACGCAGTATTTT
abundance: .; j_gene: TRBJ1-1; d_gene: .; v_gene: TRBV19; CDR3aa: CASSIDRRGLTEAFF; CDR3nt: TGTGCCAGTAGTATAGATAGGCGGGGCCTCACTGAAGCTTTCTTT
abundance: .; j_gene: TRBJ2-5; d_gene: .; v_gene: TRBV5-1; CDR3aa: CASSFSVQQETQYF; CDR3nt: TGCGCCAGCAGCTTCTCCGTACAGCAAGAGACCCAGTACTTC